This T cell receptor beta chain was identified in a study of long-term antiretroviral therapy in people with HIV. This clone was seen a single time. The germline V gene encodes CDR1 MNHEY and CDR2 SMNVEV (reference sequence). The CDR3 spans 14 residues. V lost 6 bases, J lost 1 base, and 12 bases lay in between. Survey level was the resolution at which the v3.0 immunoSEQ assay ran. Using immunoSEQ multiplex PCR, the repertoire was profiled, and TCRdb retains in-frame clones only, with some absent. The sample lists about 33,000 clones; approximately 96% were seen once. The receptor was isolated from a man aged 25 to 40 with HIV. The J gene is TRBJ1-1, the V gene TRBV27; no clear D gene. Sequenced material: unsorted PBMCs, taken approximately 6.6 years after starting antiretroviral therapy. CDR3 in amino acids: CASSPLGPNTEAFF. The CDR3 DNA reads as TGTGCCAGCAGCCCCCTGGGTCCGAACACTGAAGCTTTCTTT.